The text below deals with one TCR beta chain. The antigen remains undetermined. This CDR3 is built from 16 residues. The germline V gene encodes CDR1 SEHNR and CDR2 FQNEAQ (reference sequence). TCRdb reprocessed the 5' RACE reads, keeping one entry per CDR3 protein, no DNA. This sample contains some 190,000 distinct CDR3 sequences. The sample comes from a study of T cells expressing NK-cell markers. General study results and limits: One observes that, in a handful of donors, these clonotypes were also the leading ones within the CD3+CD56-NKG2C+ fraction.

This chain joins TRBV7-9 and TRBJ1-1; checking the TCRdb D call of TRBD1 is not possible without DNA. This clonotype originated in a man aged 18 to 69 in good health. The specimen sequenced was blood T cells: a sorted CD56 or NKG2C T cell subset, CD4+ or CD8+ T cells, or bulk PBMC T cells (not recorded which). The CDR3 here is CASSSAPGGRGTEAFF.